This TCR beta chain was sequenced during a study of T cells expressing NK-cell markers. A remark on this clonotype: Its antigen remains unidentified.

Regarding the study as a whole: These clonotypes additionally ranked first within the CD3+CD56-NKG2C+ fraction of four donors.

TCRdb re-called the 5' RACE reads; every CDR3 protein appears as one record, without DNA. This listing includes about 400,000 distinct CDR3 sequences. The clonotype originates from a woman aged 50 to 65 in good health. The source material was blood T cells: a sorted CD56 or NKG2C T cell subset, CD4+ or CD8+ T cells, or bulk PBMC T cells (not recorded which).

CDR3 protein: CAWSGKETQYF. The genes are TRBV30 and TRBJ2-5. The CDR3 runs to 11 residues. Looked up from germline, CDR1 is GTSNPN and CDR2 is SVGIG (reference sequence).